This passage covers 18 T cell receptor beta chains from one sample sequenced in a study of T cell repertoires in cytomegalovirus infection. TCRdb reanalysed the reads using MiXCR and keeps one entry per CDR3 protein. The table shows 250,000 to 300,000 distinct CDR3 sequences, with 20% to 30% occurring only once. The specimen sequenced was PBMCs. These receptors were obtained from a human donor in good health (CMV status not recorded). Some clones in this sample may be carry-over from other donors' samples.

This clonotype was seen only a few times. The chain combines TRBV6-6 with TRBJ1-1; D not certain. With 2 bases removed from V and 6 bases from J, the gap between germline ends came to 10 bases. The CDR3 has 13 residues. The germline gives CDR1 MNHNY, CDR2 SVGAGI (reference sequence). Written as DNA, the CDR3 is TGTGCCAGCAGTTACCTCGACAACGCTGAAGCTTTCTTT. Translating gives CASSYLDNAEAFF.

This clonotype was seen more than once but under ten times. The genes are TRBV20-1 and TRBJ2-4; no firm D call. Looked up from germline, CDR1 is DFQATT and CDR2 is SNEGSKA (reference sequence). Trimming shortened V by 8 bases and J by 3 bases, and 11 bases separated the two germline ends. The CDR3 runs 12 residues. The CDR3 coding sequence is TGCAGTTTCAGTGGCGGCAAAAACATTCAGTACTTC. It yields the protein CSFSGGKNIQYF.

The rearrangement links TRBV29-1 to TRBJ2-4, with D maybe TRBD2 (7 bases). The CDR3 consists of 14 residues. In germline, CDR1 is SQVTM, CDR2 ANQGSEA. Trimming took off 1 base at V and 6 bases at J, with 13 bases between the two ends. In DNA form, the CDR3 reads TGCAGCGTTGAAGGGGAGGGAGGGGGAAACATTCAGTACTTC. Protein: CSVEGEGGGNIQYF.

This sequence joins TRBV20-1 and TRBJ2-7, with TRBD1 matching 8 bases. This CDR3 has 13 residues. Germline loops: CDR1 DFQATT, CDR2 SNEGSKA (reference sequence). V lost 7 bases and J lost 5; bases outside the gene matches: 10. The CDR3 region has the DNA TGCAGTGTCCGGGACAGGAACGATCACGAGCAGTACTTC. It translates to CSVRDRNDHEQYF.

A few counts support this clonotype. This chain uses TRBV2 with TRBJ2-2; 9 nucleotides agree with TRBD1. Germline V lookup: CDR1 SNHLY, CDR2 FYNNEI. V lost 6 bases to trimming and J lost 5 bases; unmatched junction nucleotides: 7. CDR3 size: 15 residues. The CDR3: CASRTDRGKTGELFF. The CDR3 DNA is TGTGCCAGCAGGACGGACAGGGGAAAAACCGGGGAGCTGTTTTTT.

This clonotype was detected many times. V and J are TRBV7-2 and TRBJ2-7; TRBD2 agrees at 8 bases. The germline V gene has CDR1 SGHTA and CDR2 FQGNSA. V gave up 1 base and J gave up 2 bases; unmatched junction bases: 1. CDR3 length equals 14 residues. CDR3 coding DNA: TGTGCCAGCAGCTTAGGGGGACTAGCCTACGAGCAGTACTTC. Protein sequence: CASSLGGLAYEQYF.

The CDR3 region is CASSIVRSLNTEAFF. Here the CDR3 DNA reads TGTGCCAGTAGTATAGTAAGGAGCCTGAACACTGAAGCTTTCTTT. The rearrangement uses TRBV19 and TRBJ1-1; D gene ambiguous. The CDR3 consists of 15 residues. V shed 1 base and J shed 0 bases, with 9 bases lying between them. Germline V CDR1 and CDR2: LNHDA, SQIVND (reference sequence).

The chain has TRBV6-5 and TRBJ2-2; D call uncertain. The CDR3 sequence is 14 residues long. The germline CDR1 and CDR2 sequences are MNHEY and SVGAGI. Deletions cut 5 bases from V and 3 bases from J, with 10 bases between. DNA of the CDR3: TGTGCCAGCAGTCCGCGGAGATACACCGGGGAGCTGTTTTTT. Amino acids: CASSPRRYTGELFF.

This clonotype was counted ten times or more. V is TRBV7-3 and J is TRBJ2-5, with 9 bases aligning to TRBD1. V lost 5 bases, J lost 5 bases, and 3 bases stayed unmatched. Germline CDR1 SGHTA, CDR2 FQGTGA. This CDR3 has 13 residues. The CDR3 sequence: CASSPGQGETQYF. The CDR3 DNA is TGTGCCAGCAGCCCTGGACAGGGGGAGACCCAGTACTTC.

This clonotype was recorded many times. V usage is TRBV7-3 and J usage is TRBJ2-5; D tentatively reads TRBD1 or TRBD2 (5 bases each). CDR3 length equals 14 residues. CDR1 is SGHTA, CDR2 FQGTGA, per germline. V lost 5 bases to trimming and J lost 4 bases, with 14 bases between them. CDR3 amino acids: CASSPTGAGETQYF. In DNA form, the CDR3 reads TGTGCCAGCAGCCCAACAGGTGCGGGAGAGACCCAGTACTTC.

This clonotype was seen a single time. The J gene is TRBJ2-3, the V gene TRBV28; 11 positions agree with TRBD2. The CDR3 has 15 amino acids. The junction had 7 bases not matched to a gene; V was cut back by 7 bases and J by 4 bases. CDR1 is MDHEN, CDR2 SYDVKM, per germline. CDR3 in amino acids: CASKTSGSFADTQYF. Written as DNA, the CDR3 is TGTGCCAGCAAAACTAGCGGGAGTTTCGCAGATACGCAGTATTTT.

This clonotype was detected many times. The chain is built from TRBV28 and TRBJ2-3, with D perhaps TRBD2 (6 bases). Trimming removed 7 bases from V and 2 bases from J, with 19 bases in between. Germline assignment: CDR1 MDHEN and CDR2 SYDVKM. The CDR3 loop spans 16 amino acids. CDR3 nucleotides: TGTGCCAGCATTGAGCGCGGCGGGGACCACACAGATACGCAGTATTTT. This sequence encodes CASIERGGDHTDTQYF.

This clonotype appeared a few times. V is TRBV28 and J is TRBJ1-2; D is unclear. CDR1 and CDR2 from the germline V gene are MDHEN and SYDVKM. Between the trimmed V and J ends, which lost 1 base and 7 bases, there was a span of 10 bases. There are 13 residues in the CDR3. CDR3 sequence: CASSLSAALGYTF. CDR3 DNA: TGTGCCAGCAGTTTATCGGCAGCTCTTGGCTACACCTTC.

The gene calls are TRBV3-1 and TRBJ2-4; maybe TRBD1 (5 bases). The CDR3 contains 13 residues. Germline V gene sequence: CDR1 LGHDT, CDR2 YNNKEL (reference sequence). The V gene lost 4 bases and the J gene lost 7 bases, with 11 bases spanning the gap. DNA of the CDR3: TGTGCCAGCAGCCCCCCGAACAGGAACATTCAGTACTTC. Protein: CASSPPNRNIQYF.

Ten or more counts support this clonotype. The V call is TRBV7-8, the J call TRBJ2-2; 9 positions agree with TRBD2. J was trimmed by 3 bases and V by 8 bases; bases with no gene match: 7. The CDR3 contains 15 residues. Germline V gives CDR1 SGHVS, CDR2 FQNEAQ. This CDR3 is CASLSTSGDTGELFF. CDR3 nucleotide sequence: TGTGCCAGCTTATCGACTAGCGGAGACACCGGGGAGCTGTTTTTT.

V is TRBV15 and J is TRBJ1-1; perhaps TRBD1 as D (5 bases). CDR3 size: 16 residues. Trimming shortened V by 0 bases and J by 7 bases, and 18 bases separated the two germline ends. Germline lookup yields CDR1 LNHNV and CDR2 YYDKDF (reference sequence). This CDR3 reads CATSRDNGREPFEAFF. In DNA, the CDR3 is TGTGCCACCAGCAGAGATAACGGCAGGGAGCCCTTTGAAGCTTTCTTT.

The chain has TRBV7-2 and TRBJ2-1; D unclear. This CDR3 spans 14 amino acids. CDR1 is SGHTA, CDR2 FQGNSA, per germline. V gave up 3 bases and J gave up 2 bases, with 8 bases separating them. DNA for the CDR3: TGTGCCAGCAGCTTTGACTCAGCCTACAATGAGCAGTTCTTC. Its translation is CASSFDSAYNEQFF.

The rearrangement links TRBV12-3 or TRBV12-4 to TRBJ2-2, with D possibly called TRBD1 or TRBD2 (6 bases each). V lost 6 bases to trimming and J lost 6 bases, with 20 bases between them. The CDR3 loop spans 16 amino acids. The CDR3 loop is CASRVTGGARAGELFF. The CDR3 DNA reads TGTGCCAGCAGAGTGACCGGGGGCGCGAGGGCCGGGGAGCTGTTTTTT.